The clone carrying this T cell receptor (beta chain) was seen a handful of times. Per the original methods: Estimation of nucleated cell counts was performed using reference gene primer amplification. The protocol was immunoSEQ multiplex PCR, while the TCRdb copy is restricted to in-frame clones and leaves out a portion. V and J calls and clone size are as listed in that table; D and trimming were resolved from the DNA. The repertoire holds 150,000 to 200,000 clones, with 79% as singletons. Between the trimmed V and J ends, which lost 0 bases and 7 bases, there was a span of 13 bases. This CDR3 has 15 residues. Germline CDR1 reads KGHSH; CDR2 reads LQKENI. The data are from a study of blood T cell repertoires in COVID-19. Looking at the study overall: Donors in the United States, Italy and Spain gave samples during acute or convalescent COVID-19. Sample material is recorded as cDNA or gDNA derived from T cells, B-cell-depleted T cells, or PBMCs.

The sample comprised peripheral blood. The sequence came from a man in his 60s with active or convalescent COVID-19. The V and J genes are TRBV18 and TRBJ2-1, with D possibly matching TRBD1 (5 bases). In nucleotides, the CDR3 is TGTGCCAGCTCACCACCGTGGGTAAGGGGAAATGAGCAGTTCTTC. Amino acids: CASSPPWVRGNEQFF.